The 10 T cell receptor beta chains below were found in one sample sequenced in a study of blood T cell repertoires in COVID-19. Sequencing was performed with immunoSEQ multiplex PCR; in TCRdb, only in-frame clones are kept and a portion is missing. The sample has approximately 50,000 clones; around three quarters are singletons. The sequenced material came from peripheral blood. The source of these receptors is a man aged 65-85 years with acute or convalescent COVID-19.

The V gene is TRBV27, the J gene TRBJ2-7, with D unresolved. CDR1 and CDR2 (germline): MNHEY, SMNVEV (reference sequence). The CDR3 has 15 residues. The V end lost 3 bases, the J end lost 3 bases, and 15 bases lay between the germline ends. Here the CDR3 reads CASSFVTSGDYEQYF. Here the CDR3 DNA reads TGTGCCAGCAGTTTCGTGACCTCGGGTGACTACGAGCAGTACTTC.

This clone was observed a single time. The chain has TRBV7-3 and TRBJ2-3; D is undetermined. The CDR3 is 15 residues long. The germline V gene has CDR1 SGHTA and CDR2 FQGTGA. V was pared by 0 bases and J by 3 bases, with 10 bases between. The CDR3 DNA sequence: TGTGCCAGCAGCTTAACGGTGGCCAAAACAGATACGCAGTATTTT. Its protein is CASSLTVAKTDTQYF.

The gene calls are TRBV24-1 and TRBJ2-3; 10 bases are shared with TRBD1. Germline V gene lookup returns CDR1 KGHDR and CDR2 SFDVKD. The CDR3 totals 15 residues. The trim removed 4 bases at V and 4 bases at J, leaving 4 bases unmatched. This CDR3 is CATSDPGQGSDTQYF. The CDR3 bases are TGTGCCACCAGTGACCCGGGACAGGGGTCAGATACGCAGTATTTT.

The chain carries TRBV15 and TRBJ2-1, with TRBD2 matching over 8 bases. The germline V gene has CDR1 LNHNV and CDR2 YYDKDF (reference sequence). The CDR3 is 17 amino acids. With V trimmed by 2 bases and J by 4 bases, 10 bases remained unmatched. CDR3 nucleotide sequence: TGTGCCACCAGCAGATCGGCGGCTAGCGGGCTTTACAATGAGCAGTTCTTC. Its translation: CATSRSAASGLYNEQFF.

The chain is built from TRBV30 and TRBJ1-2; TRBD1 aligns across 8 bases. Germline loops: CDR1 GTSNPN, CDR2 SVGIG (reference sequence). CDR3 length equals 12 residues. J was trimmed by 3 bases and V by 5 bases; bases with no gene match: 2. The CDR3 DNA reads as TGTGCCTGGTCGACAGGGGACTATGGCTACACCTTC. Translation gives CAWSTGDYGYTF.

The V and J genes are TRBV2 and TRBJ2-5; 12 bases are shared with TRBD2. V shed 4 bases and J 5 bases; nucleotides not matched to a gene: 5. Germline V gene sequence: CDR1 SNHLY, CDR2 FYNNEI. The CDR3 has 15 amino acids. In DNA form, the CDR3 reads TGTGCCAGCAGTGGACTAGCGGGGGCGGAGGAGACCCAGTACTTC. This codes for CASSGLAGAEETQYF.

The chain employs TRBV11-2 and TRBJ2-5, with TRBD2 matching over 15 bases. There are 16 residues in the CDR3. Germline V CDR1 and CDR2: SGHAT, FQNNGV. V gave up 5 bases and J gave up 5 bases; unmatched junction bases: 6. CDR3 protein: CASSPYGLAGGETQYF. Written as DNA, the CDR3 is TGTGCCAGCAGCCCATACGGACTAGCGGGGGGGGAGACCCAGTACTTC.

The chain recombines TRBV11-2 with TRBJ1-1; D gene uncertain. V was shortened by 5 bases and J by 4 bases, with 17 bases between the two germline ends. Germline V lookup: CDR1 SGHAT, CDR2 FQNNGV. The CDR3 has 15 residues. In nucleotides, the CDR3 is TGTGCCAGCAGCCCTCGGGAGAGGGCCATCACTGAAGCTTTCTTT. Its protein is CASSPRERAITEAFF.

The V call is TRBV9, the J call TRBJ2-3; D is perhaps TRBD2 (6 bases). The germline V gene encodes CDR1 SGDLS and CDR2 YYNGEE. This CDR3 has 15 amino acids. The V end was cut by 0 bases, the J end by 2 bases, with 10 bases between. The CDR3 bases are TGTGCCAGCAGCGTAGGGGCGGGGCTCACAGATACGCAGTATTTT. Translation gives CASSVGAGLTDTQYF.

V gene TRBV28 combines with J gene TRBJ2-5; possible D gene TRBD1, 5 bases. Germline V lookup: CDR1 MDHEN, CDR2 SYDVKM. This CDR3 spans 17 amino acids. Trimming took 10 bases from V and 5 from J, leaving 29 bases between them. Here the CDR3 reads CAIGRQGPMARRETQYF. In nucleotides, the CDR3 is TGTGCCATCGGGCGGCAGGGCCCGATGGCCCGACGGGAGACCCAGTACTTC.